A selection of T cell receptor beta chains follows, all from one sample in a study of regulatory dendritic cells for organ transplantation. Their target antigens are unknown. Profiling relied on immunoSEQ multiplex PCR, and the TCRdb table lists in-frame clones only, not all of them. The sample has about 20,000 clones, 65% to 80% seen once. The material sequenced was memory CD4+ T cells from blood cultured with regulatory dendritic cells. The receptors come from a human donor in good health. Both conserved end residues are part of each CDR3. A D gene is named only where the DNA matches it firmly. Clone size, where shown, is once, few, many, or a class for clones that have expanded.

.	TRBJ2-1	TRBV6-5	.	CASSPLANSYNEQFF	TGTGCCAGCAGTCCCCTAGCTAACTCCTACAATGAGCAGTTCTTC
.	TRBJ1-3	TRBV2	.	CASSGREALSGNTIYF	TGTGCCAGCAGTGGACGGGAGGCTCTCTCTGGAAACACCATATATTTT
TRBD1	TRBJ1-1	TRBV5-1	.	CASGRGQATNTEAFF	TGCGCCAGCGGTAGGGGGCAGGCGACGAACACTGAAGCTTTCTTT
.	TRBJ1-3	TRBV2	.	CASRGPGGAGNTIYF	TGTGCCAGCAGGGGACCTGGGGGGGCTGGAAACACCATATATTTT
TRBD1	TRBJ1-2	TRBV18	.	CASSPSTGTDYGYTF	TGTGCCAGCTCACCTTCGACAGGGACAGACTATGGCTACACCTTC
.	TRBJ2-7	TRBV4-3	.	CASSQDVSGNQYF	TGCGCCAGCAGCCAAGATGTGTCAGGGAACCAGTACTTC
.	TRBJ1-5	TRBV6-6	.	CASTFTGNSNQPQHF	TGTGCCAGCACCTTTACAGGGAATAGCAATCAGCCCCAGCATTTT
TRBD2	TRBJ2-7	TRBV5-8	.	CASSPMGGYLYEQYF	TGTGCCAGCAGCCCGATGGGGGGGTATCTCTACGAGCAGTACTTC
.	TRBJ1-6	TRBV6-5	few	CASSHQITANSPLHF	TGTGCCAGCAGTCATCAGATCACAGCAAATTCACCCCTCCACTTT
TRBD2	TRBJ2-7	TRBV10-3	.	CAIRAGLAGAEQYF	TGTGCCATCAGAGCGGGACTAGCGGGAGCCGAGCAGTACTTC
.	TRBJ1-1	TRBV9	few	CASSGGRGATEAFF	TGTGCCAGCAGCGGAGGGCGAGGGGCTACTGAAGCTTTCTTT
.	TRBJ1-6	TRBV2	.	CASSASGSSPLHF	TGTGCCAGCAGTGCGTCAGGTTCTTCACCCCTCCACTTT
.	TRBJ2-5	TRBV4-2	.	CASSQDLGGTQYF	TGTGCCAGCAGCCAAGATTTGGGGGGAACCCAGTACTTC
TRBD1	TRBJ1-1	TRBV2	.	CAKGPTGLVTETFF	TGTGCCAAGGGACCGACAGGGCTTGTCACTGAAACTTTCTTT
.	TRBJ2-7	TRBV28	few	CASRRGGSPYEQYF	TGTGCCAGCAGACGCGGAGGGTCTCCCTACGAGCAGTACTTC
.	TRBJ1-4	TRBV10-3	.	CAISESDREKLFF	TGTGCCATCAGTGAATCCGACAGAGAAAAACTGTTTTTT
.	TRBJ2-7	TRBV12-1	.	CASSFGVSVAGFSYEQYF	TGTGCCAGCAGCTTTGGGGTTTCGGTAGCGGGTTTCTCCTACGAGCAGTACTTC
.	TRBJ1-2	TRBV6-1	.	CASSPLGTPYGYTF	TGTGCCAGCAGTCCCCTCGGGACACCATATGGCTACACCTTC
TRBD2	TRBJ2-5	TRBV2	.	CASSGGFQFLETQYF	TGTGCCAGCAGCGGGGGGTTTCAGTTTTTGGAGACCCAGTACTTC
.	TRBJ1-3	TRBV30	.	CAWSTDTIYF	TGTGCCTGGAGCACAGACACCATATATTTT
.	TRBJ1-1	TRBV10-3	once	CAISDRVNTEAFF	TGTGCCATCAGTGATCGGGTGAACACTGAAGCTTTCTTT
.	TRBJ2-2	TRBV14	.	CASSPLGTGELFF	TGTGCCAGCAGCCCATTAGGTACCGGGGAGCTGTTTTTT
TRBD1	TRBJ1-2	TRBV28	.	CASSFLGTGKVEGYTF	TGTGCCAGCAGTTTCCTTGGGACAGGGAAGGTCGAGGGCTACACCTTC
.	TRBJ1-2	TRBV4-1	.	CASSQSRVGNFGYTF	TGCGCCAGCAGCCAATCCAGGGTGGGGAACTTTGGCTACACCTTC
.	TRBJ2-7	TRBV5-6	.	CASSSRGPYEQYF	TGTGCCAGCAGCTCTCGGGGGCCCTACGAGCAGTACTTC
TRBD2	TRBJ2-1	TRBV18	.	CASSPTRTSGSYEQFF	TGTGCCAGCTCGCCTACCCGGACTAGCGGGAGCTATGAGCAGTTCTTC
TRBD2	TRBJ2-1	TRBV5-4	.	CASSLGGGDYNEQFF	TGTGCCAGCAGCTTGGGCGGGGGGGACTACAATGAGCAGTTCTTC
.	TRBJ2-1	TRBV9	.	CASSVGHYNEQFF	TGTGCCAGCAGCGTAGGACATTACAATGAGCAGTTCTTC
.	TRBJ2-5	TRBV10-3	.	CAISERETQYF	TGTGCCATCAGTGAACGAGAGACCCAGTACTTC
TRBD1	TRBJ1-2	TRBV6-6	.	CASSPQGDFNYGYTF	TGTGCCAGCAGTCCACAGGGGGACTTTAACTATGGCTACACCTTC
.	TRBJ2-3	TRBV10-3	.	CAISFDHSGADTQYF	TGTGCCATCAGTTTCGACCATTCCGGGGCAGATACGCAGTATTTT
TRBD2	TRBJ2-3	TRBV7-2	.	CASSPTSGADTQYF	TGTGCCAGCAGCCCGACTAGCGGCGCAGATACGCAGTATTTT
TRBD1	TRBJ2-7	TRBV7-3	few	CASSPRRTGLEEQYF	TGTGCCAGCAGCCCCCGCCGGACAGGCTTGGAGGAGCAGTACTTC
TRBD2	TRBJ2-1	TRBV19	.	CASSPRPSGAHYNEQFF	TGTGCCAGTAGTCCCCGGCCTAGCGGAGCTCACTACAATGAGCAGTTCTTC
TRBD2	TRBJ2-5	TRBV4-2	.	CASSPLATSVIQETQYF	TGTGCCAGCAGCCCGCTAGCCACTAGCGTGATTCAAGAGACCCAGTACTTC
.	TRBJ2-6	TRBV19	.	CASSMEGPSGANVLTF	TGTGCCAGTAGTATGGAGGGACCCTCTGGGGCCAACGTCCTGACTTTC
.	TRBJ1-6	TRBV7-8	.	CASSLQNSPLHF	TGTGCCAGCAGCTTACAGAATTCACCCCTCCACTTT
TRBD1	TRBJ1-5	TRBV6-1	.	CASSVTGVGNQPQHF	TGTGCCAGCAGTGTCACAGGGGTAGGCAATCAGCCCCAGCATTTT
.	TRBJ2-2	TRBV6-6	few	CASSSGELFF	TGTGCCAGCAGCTCCGGGGAGCTGTTTTTT
.	TRBJ1-5	TRBV19	.	CASSIGGAGPQPQHF	TGTGCCAGTAGTATAGGTGGGGCAGGGCCTCAGCCCCAGCATTTT
TRBD2	TRBJ2-2	TRBV10-3	.	CAISGGHPSGGTGELFF	TGTGCCATCAGTGGAGGACATCCCAGCGGGGGCACCGGGGAGCTGTTTTTT